The rows below give T cell receptor beta chains drawn from one sample of a study of tumor and adjacent non-tumor tissue in lung cancer. TCRdb re-called the multiplex PCR reads with MiXCR, one entry per CDR3 protein. The profile shows about 86,000 distinct CDR3 sequences, 76% of them singletons. Sequencing used distant non-tumor lung tissue. These receptors all come from a woman between 50 and 59 years old with non-small cell lung cancer. CDR3s include the opening cysteine and the closing phenylalanine or tryptophan. A D gene is named only where the DNA matches it firmly. Size is omitted from some rows. Given values are once, few, many or a class for expanded clones.

clone_size	v_call	j_call	d_call	cdr3_aa	cdr3_nt
many	TRBV6-1	TRBJ2-3	NA	CASSAGSLDTQYF	TGTGCCAGCAGTGCCGGGAGCTTGGATACGCAGTATTTT
NA	TRBV6-6	TRBJ1-2	NA	CASNIQGDGGYTF	TGTGCCAGCAATATTCAGGGAGATGGTGGCTACACCTTC
many	TRBV6-1	TRBJ2-1	TRBD2	CASSSRIAGNEQFF	TGTGCCAGCAGTAGCCGGATAGCGGGTAATGAGCAGTTCTTC
NA	TRBV6-1	TRBJ2-7	NA	CASSPRVTKYYEQYF	TGTGCCAGCAGTCCCCGAGTAACAAAGTACTACGAGCAGTACTTC
NA	TRBV4-1	TRBJ2-6	NA	CTNSQDSGANVLTF	TGCACCAACAGCCAAGATTCCGGGGCCAACGTCCTGACTTTC
once	TRBV12-3/TRBV12-4	TRBJ2-7	TRBD1	CTSTRQGASSYEQYF	TGTACCAGCACGAGACAGGGGGCGTCCTCCTACGAGCAGTACTTC
NA	TRBV6-2/TRBV6-3	TRBJ1-5	NA	CASSVGRGAGQPQHF	TGTGCCAGCAGTGTAGGGAGAGGGGCGGGTCAGCCTCAGCATTTT
many	TRBV11-3	TRBJ1-2	NA	CASFRGTTNYGYTF	TGTGCCAGCTTCCGAGGGACAACTAACTATGGCTACACCTTC
NA	TRBV11-2	TRBJ1-1	TRBD1	CASSLEQGANTEAFF	TGTGCCAGCAGCTTAGAGCAGGGGGCGAACACCGAAGCGTTCTTT
once	TRBV29-1	TRBJ2-6	NA	CSVVLVVDIGDSGANVLTF	TGCAGCGTTGTCCTCGTCGTAGACATCGGGGACTCTGGGGCCAACGTCCTGACTTTC
NA	TRBV4-2	TRBJ2-3	TRBD2	CASSQEGGLAGGTSDTHYF	TGTGCCAGCAGCCAAGAAGGGGGGCTAGCGGGAGGGACATCAGATACGCACTATTTT
medium-sized	TRBV12-3/TRBV12-4	TRBJ2-7	NA	CASSPGVGVEQYF	TGTGCCAGCAGCCCGGGGGTGGGGGTCGAGCAGTACTTC
NA	TRBV2	TRBJ2-5	TRBD2	CASSSTGTSGSGTQYF	TGTGCCAGCAGTTCTACCGGGACTAGTGGGAGTGGGACCCAGTACTTC
many	TRBV5-1	TRBJ2-7	TRBD2	CASSFGLAGDLPSYEQYF	TGCGCCAGCAGCTTCGGACTAGCGGGGGATCTTCCCTCCTACGAGCAGTACTTC
many	TRBV12-3/TRBV12-4	TRBJ2-1	NA	CATIPEEGEQFF	TGTGCCACCATTCCCGAAGAAGGTGAGCAGTTCTTC
NA	TRBV5-6	TRBJ2-2	TRBD1	CASKLDPGQGRTGKLFF	TGTGCCAGCAAATTGGACCCGGGACAGGGGAGAACCGGGAAGCTGTTTTTT
many	TRBV7-2	TRBJ2-7	TRBD2	CASSQSGGGETYEQYF	TGTGCCAGCAGCCAGTCGGGGGGGGGTGAGACCTACGAGCAGTACTTC
NA	TRBV29-1	TRBJ2-5	NA	CSVGTGVKTRYF	TGCAGCGTAGGGACGGGGGTGAAGACCCGGTACTTC
NA	TRBV28	TRBJ1-5	NA	CASKWSGISNQSQHF	TGTGCCAGCAAATGGTCAGGGATCAGCAATCAATCCCAGCATTTT
NA	TRBV11-2	TRBJ2-1	TRBD2	CASSLEASGRAGQSF	TGTGCCAGCAGCTTAGAAGCTAGCGGGAGGGCTGGACAGTCCTTT
NA	TRBV12-3/TRBV12-4	TRBJ2-7	TRBD1	CTSSTRTGGRYEQYF	TGTACCAGCAGTACCCGGACAGGGGGCCGCTACGAGCAGTATTTC
once	TRBV29-1	TRBJ1-4	NA	CGVRDIFNEKVSF	TGCGGCGTCAGGGACATCTTTAATGAAAAAGTGTCTTTT
NA	TRBV7-9	TRBJ1-1	NA	CASDYSARNTEALF	TGTGCCAGCGACTACTCCGCGAGGAACACTGAAGCTTTATTT
NA	TRBV6-2/TRBV6-3	TRBJ2-6	NA	CASSGPISGANLLTF	TGTGCAAGCAGTGGACCGATCTCTGGGGCCAATCTCCTGACTTTC
NA	TRBV6-1	TRBJ2-2	TRBD1	CASSDGQGDTGELLF	TGTGCCAGCAGTGACGGACAGGGAGACACCGGGGAGCTGTTATTT
NA	TRBV6-6	TRBJ2-3	NA	CVSSAQGHTETQYF	TGTGTCAGCAGTGCCCAGGGGCACACAGAAACGCAGTATTTT
many	TRBV12-5	TRBJ2-5	NA	CASGPGAHSQETQYF	TGTGCTAGTGGCCCCGGCGCACACTCCCAAGAGACCCAGTACTTC
many	TRBV6-6	TRBJ2-6	NA	CASFAPGLSSGANVLTF	TGTGCCAGCTTTGCGCCCGGACTAAGCTCTGGGGCCAACGTCCTGACTTTC
NA	TRBV7-9	TRBJ2-3	NA	CTSSLSSGGAIDTQYF	TGTACCAGCAGCCTTAGTAGTGGCGGGGCCATAGATACGCAGTATTTT
NA	TRBV20-1	TRBJ2-6	NA	CSAGGDSFSSSEANVLTF	TGCAGTGCTGGCGGGGACAGCTTCTCTTCCTCTGAGGCCAACGTCCTGACTTTC
NA	TRBV6-5	TRBJ2-2	TRBD2	CASRRGGFYTGELFF	TGTGCCAGCAGGCGGGGGGGCTTTTATACCGGGGAGCTGTTTTTT
NA	TRBV11-2	TRBJ2-4	NA	CASSFPSGIGDIRYF	TGTGCCAGCAGTTTCCCTAGTGGAATTGGGGACATTCGGTACTTC
NA	TRBV12-3/TRBV12-4	TRBJ1-1	NA	CTSSLRAGAGNTEAFF	TGTACCAGCAGTTTAAGAGCTGGGGCTGGGAACACTGAAGCTTTCTTT
NA	TRBV6-5	TRBJ2-7	TRBD1	CASRDTGGGYEQYF	TGTGCCAGCAGAGATACAGGGGGCGGGTACGAGCAGTACTTC
NA	TRBV11-2	TRBJ2-3	TRBD2	CASSETSGDITDTQYF	TGTGCTAGCAGCGAGACTAGCGGGGATATCACAGATACGCAGTATTTT
NA	TRBV9	TRBJ1-1	NA	CASSADGHPSTEAFF	TGTGCCAGCAGCGCAGATGGGCACCCGAGCACTGAAGCTTTCTTC
NA	TRBV11-2	TRBJ2-1	NA	CASSLDYGAWHGQLF	TGTGCCAGCAGCTTAGATTACGGCGCTTGGCATGGGCAGCTCTTC
NA	TRBV29-1	TRBJ2-7	NA	CSVIEKGRTWEQYF	TGCAGCGTGATAGAGAAGGGCCGAACGTGGGAGCAGTACTTC
NA	TRBV10-3	TRBJ1-5	NA	CAISGSRVGTGGNQPQHF	TGTGCCATCAGTGGGTCCCGGGTCGGAACAGGTGGCAATCAGCCCCAGCATTTC
NA	TRBV20-1	TRBJ1-5	NA	CSVGWGHNQPQHF	TGCAGTGTTGGATGGGGCCATAATCAGCCCCAGCATTTT
NA	TRBV10-2	TRBJ2-1	TRBD2	CASSDTGTNGTDEQFF	TGCGCCAGCAGTGATACCGGGACTAACGGGACGGATGAGCAGTTCTTC
NA	TRBV11-2	TRBJ2-3	NA	CASSLGLLTSTDTMYF	TGTGCCAGCAGCTTAGGGCTCCTAACTAGCACAGATACGATGTATTTT
NA	TRBV5-6	TRBJ2-1	TRBD1	CTSSSTGHDEQFF	TGTACCAGCAGCTCGACAGGGCACGATGAGCAGTTCTTC
NA	TRBV12-3/TRBV12-4	TRBJ2-7	TRBD1	CASSTRTGGRHKQYF	TGTGCCAGCAGTACCAGGACAGGGGGCAGGCACAAGCAGTACTTC
NA	TRBV12-3/TRBV12-4	TRBJ2-1	TRBD2	CAIMLIAGADNEQFF	TGTGCCATCATGTTAATAGCGGGGGCTGACAATGAGCAGTTCTTC
NA	TRBV29-1	TRBJ2-1	NA	CSVEGVEGWSSYNEQFF	TGCAGCGTTGAAGGTGTGGAGGGGTGGAGCTCCTACAATGAGCAGTTCTTC
few	TRBV7-9	TRBJ1-1	TRBD1	CASSFGYTTTGGTEAFF	TGTGCCAGCAGCTTCGGCTATACCACTACAGGGGGCACTGAAGCTTTCTTT
many	TRBV12-3/TRBV12-4	TRBJ1-3	NA	CASSSRRGQRDTIYF	TGTGCCAGCAGTTCCCGGAGAGGGCAAAGGGACACCATATATTTT
NA	TRBV6-5	TRBJ2-1	NA	CASSYSFALSSYNEQLF	TGTGCCAGCAGTTACTCCTTCGCCCTCAGCTCCTACAATGAGCAGCTCTTC
NA	TRBV5-1	TRBJ2-7	TRBD1	CTSSPGQGYELYF	TGCACCAGCAGCCCGGGACAGGGCTACGAGCTGTACTTC